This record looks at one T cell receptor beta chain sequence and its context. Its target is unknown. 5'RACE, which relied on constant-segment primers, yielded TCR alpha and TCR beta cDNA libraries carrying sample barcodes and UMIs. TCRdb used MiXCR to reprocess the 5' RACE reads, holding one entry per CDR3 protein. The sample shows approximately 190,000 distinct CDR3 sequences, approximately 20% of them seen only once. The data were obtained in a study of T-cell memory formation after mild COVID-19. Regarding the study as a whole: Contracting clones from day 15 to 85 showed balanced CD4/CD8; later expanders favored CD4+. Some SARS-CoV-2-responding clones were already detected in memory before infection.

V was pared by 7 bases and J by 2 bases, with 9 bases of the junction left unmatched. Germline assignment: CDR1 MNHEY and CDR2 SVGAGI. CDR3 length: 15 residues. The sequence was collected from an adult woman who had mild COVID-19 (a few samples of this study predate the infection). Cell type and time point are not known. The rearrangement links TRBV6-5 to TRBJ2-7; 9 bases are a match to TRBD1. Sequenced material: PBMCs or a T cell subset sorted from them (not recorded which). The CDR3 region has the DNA TGTGCCAGCACCACATTACAGGGGGCGGCCTACGAGCAGTACTTC. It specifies CASTTLQGAAYEQYF.